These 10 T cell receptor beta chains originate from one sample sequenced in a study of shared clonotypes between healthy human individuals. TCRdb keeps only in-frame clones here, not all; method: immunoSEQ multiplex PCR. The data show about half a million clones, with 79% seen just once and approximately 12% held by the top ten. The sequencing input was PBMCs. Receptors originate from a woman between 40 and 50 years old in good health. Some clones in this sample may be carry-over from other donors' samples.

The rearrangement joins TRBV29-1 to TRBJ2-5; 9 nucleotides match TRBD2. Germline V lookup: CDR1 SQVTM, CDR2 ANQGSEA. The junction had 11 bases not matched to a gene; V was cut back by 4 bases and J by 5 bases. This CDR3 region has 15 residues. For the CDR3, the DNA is TGCAGCGTTGTCAGCGGGAGGTTTGGCCCGGAGACCCAGTACTTC. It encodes CSVVSGRFGPETQYF.

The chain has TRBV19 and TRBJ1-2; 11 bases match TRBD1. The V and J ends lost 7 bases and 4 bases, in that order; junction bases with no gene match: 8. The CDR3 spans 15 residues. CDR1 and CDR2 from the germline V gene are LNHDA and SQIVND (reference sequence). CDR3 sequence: CASTRTGGDFYGYTF. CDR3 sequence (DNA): TGTGCCAGTACCCGGACAGGGGGCGACTTCTATGGCTACACCTTC.

Here the CDR3 reads CSVVGSGRRRETQYF. The CDR3 coding sequence is TGCAGCGTTGTAGGTAGCGGCCGCAGGCGGGAGACCCAGTACTTC. This chain joins TRBV29-1 and TRBJ2-5, with D perhaps TRBD2 (6 bases). V was clipped by 4 bases and J by 5 bases, with 20 bases between them. Germline CDR1 SQVTM, CDR2 ANQGSEA. The CDR3 runs to 15 residues.

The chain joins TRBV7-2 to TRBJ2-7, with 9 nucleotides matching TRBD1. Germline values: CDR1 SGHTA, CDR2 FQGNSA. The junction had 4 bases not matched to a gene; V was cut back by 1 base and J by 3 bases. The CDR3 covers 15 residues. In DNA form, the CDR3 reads TGTGCCAGCAGCTTAGACAGGGGGCTAAGCTACGAGCAGTACTTC. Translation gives CASSLDRGLSYEQYF.

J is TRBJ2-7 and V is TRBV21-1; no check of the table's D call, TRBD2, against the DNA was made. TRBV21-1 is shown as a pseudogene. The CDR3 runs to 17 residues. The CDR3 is CASSKRGLAGGHYEQYF. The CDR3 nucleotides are TGTGCCAGCAGCAAAAGGGGGCTAGCGGGAGGACACTACGAGCAGTACTTC.

CDR3 protein: CASSLRGPNYEQYF. The CDR3 nucleotides read TGTGCCAGCAGTTTAAGGGGTCCCAATTACGAGCAGTACTTC. This rearrangement joins TRBV28 to TRBJ2-7; TRBD1 might be the D (5 bases). CDR3 length equals 14 residues. V lost 2 bases, J lost 4 bases, and 12 bases lay in between. CDR1 is MDHEN and CDR2 is SYDVKM in the germline V gene.

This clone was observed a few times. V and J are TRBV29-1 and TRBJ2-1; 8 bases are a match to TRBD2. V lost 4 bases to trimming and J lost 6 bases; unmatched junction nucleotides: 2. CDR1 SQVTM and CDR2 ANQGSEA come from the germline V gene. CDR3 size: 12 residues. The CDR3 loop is CSVGTSSNEQFF. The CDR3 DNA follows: TGCAGCGTTGGGACTAGCAGCAATGAGCAGTTCTTC.

This CDR3 reads CASSRTGTNYGYTF. DNA for the CDR3: TGTGCCAGCAGCAGGACAGGCACCAACTATGGCTACACCTTC. The chain joins TRBV6-5 to TRBJ1-2; 7 bases map to TRBD1. The germline CDR1 and CDR2 sequences are MNHEY and SVGAGI. The CDR3 is made up of 14 amino acids. Losses at the gene ends were 6 bases for V and 2 bases for J; bases not matched to a gene: 6.

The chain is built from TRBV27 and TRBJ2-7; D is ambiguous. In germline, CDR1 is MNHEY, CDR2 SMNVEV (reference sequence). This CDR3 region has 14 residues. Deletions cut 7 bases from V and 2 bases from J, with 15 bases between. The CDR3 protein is CASNPTVGTYEQYF. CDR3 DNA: TGTGCCAGCAATCCCACCGTGGGAACCTACGAGCAGTACTTC.

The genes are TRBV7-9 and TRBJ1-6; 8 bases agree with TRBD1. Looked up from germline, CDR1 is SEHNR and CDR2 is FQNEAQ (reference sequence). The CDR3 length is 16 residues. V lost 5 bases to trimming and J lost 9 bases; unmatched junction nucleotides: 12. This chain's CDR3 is CASSRRGTGSSSPLHF. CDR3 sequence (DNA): TGTGCCAGCAGCCGCCGCGGGACAGGCTCCAGTTCACCCCTCCACTTT. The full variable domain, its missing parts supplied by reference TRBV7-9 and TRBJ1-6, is DTGVSQNPRHKITKRGQNVTFRCDPISEHNRLYWYRQTLGQGPEFLTYFQNEAQLEKSRLLSDRFSAERPKGSFSTLEIQRTEQGDSAMYLCASSRRGTGSSSPLHFGNGTRLTVT.